This T cell receptor beta chain was captured in a study of glioma-infiltrating T cells after dendritic cell vaccination. Whole-study context: Patients had newly diagnosed or recurrent glioblastoma and received dendritic cell vaccines.

Up to about 2 ug genomic DNA was used for TCRB CDR3 amplification. Primers: 60 V beta forward and 13 J beta reverse. Libraries were prepared by immunoSEQ multiplex PCR; TCRdb keeps only in-frame clonotypes and omits some of them. The sample carries 350 to 450 clones, roughly 90% recorded once. This TCR came from a human donor with glioblastoma. The material sequenced was tumor tissue, taken before dendritic cell vaccination.

The CDR3 protein is CASSFGGANTGELFF. The CDR3 DNA reads as TGTGCCAGCAGCTTTGGGGGGGCGAACACCGGGGAGCTGTTTTTT. This chain links TRBV11-2 with TRBJ2-2; 7 bases are a match to TRBD2. The CDR3 runs 15 residues. Per germline, CDR1 SGHAT and CDR2 FQNNGV. J was trimmed by 0 bases and V by 3 bases; bases with no gene match: 1. Combining the CDR3 with reference TRBV11-2 and TRBJ2-2 gives the whole variable domain EAGVAQSPRYKIIEKRQSVAFWCNPISGHATLYWYQQILGQGPKLLIQFQNNGVVDDSQLPKDRFSAERLKGVDSTLKIQPAKLEDSAVYLCASSFGGANTGELFFGEGSRLTVL.